This is a list of T cell receptor beta chains from one sample in a study of Ad26.COV2.S vaccination and SARS-CoV-2 variants. Sequencing used immunoSEQ multiplex PCR; TCRdb keeps in-frame clones, though not all of them. The sample has around 450,000 clones; approximately 90% are singletons. Sequenced here: peripheral blood, sampled in a trial of Ad26.COV2.S vaccine versus placebo. The receptors derive from a person between 18 and 59 years old who received the Ad26.COV2.S COVID-19 vaccine or a placebo. The CDR3 runs from the conserved cysteine through the conserved F or W.

j_call	v_call	cdr3_aa
TRBJ2-7	TRBV30	CAWSGLSRSEEQYF
TRBJ2-6	TRBV28	CASSLLTSGRASGANVLTF
TRBJ2-6	TRBV6-2/TRBV6-3	CASSYGVVLTF
TRBJ2-6	TRBV6-7	CASSPWEGRPSPGANVLTF
TRBJ2-5	TRBV28	CASSSPGLAGVETQYF
TRBJ2-6	TRBV30	CAWSGLAASPGANVLTF
TRBJ2-7	TRBV19	CASSISHGYSYEQYF
TRBJ2-7	TRBV6-6	CASRGGTSTYEQYF
TRBJ2-7	TRBV7-2	CASSLAFGQGTYEQYF
TRBJ2-7	TRBV4-3	CASSQDRLAGREQYF
TRBJ2-5	TRBV7-9	CASSLESEETQYF
TRBJ1-5	TRBV6-2/TRBV6-3	CASSYGADVTQPQHF